This T cell receptor (beta chain) was identified during a study of T cells after yellow fever vaccination. This clonotype was counted between two and nine times. The antigen remains undetermined. MiXCR, run by TCRdb on the 5' RACE reads, gives a single entry per CDR3 protein. The table records 400,000 to 650,000 distinct CDR3 sequences, less than 25% of them present only once. General study findings and limits: Across the CD4 and CD8 compartments, a small share of clonotypes was present in both. Weaker, the secondary response had a peak occurring faster, on day 5 versus 15. Most primary-vaccination clones recurred post-booster (approximately 95% CD4, 85% to 90% CD8).

V trimming: 0 bases; J trimming: 3 bases; junction bases outside the gene matches: 6. The CDR3 spans 18 residues. Germline V CDR1 and CDR2: SGHAT, FQNNGV. The sequences come from PBMCs, collected roughly 20 days after the first yellow fever vaccination. The chain is built from TRBV11-2 and TRBJ2-2; 11 bases align to TRBD1. The origin of this receptor is a man in his late teens or twenties who received the YFV17D yellow fever vaccine. CDR3 bases: TGTGCCAGCAGCTTAGAGGACAGGGGGCATCCCGACACCGGGGAGCTGTTTTTT. This gives the protein CASSLEDRGHPDTGELFF.